This TCR beta chain originates from a study of T cells in Graves' hyperthyroidism and ophthalmopathy (dated by TCRdb to between 2018 and 2020). For context, the study as a whole: Peripheral blood samples were taken at the time of initial diagnosis, prior to any treatment. TCR Vbeta CDR3 sequencing of some 140 peripheral blood samples (over 40 ophthalmopathy, under 80 hyperthyroidism and roughly 17 progressor patients) is reported in the paper. Thyroid tissue and blood T-cell repertoires from several Graves' hyperthyroidism patients were also compared in the study. After sampling, hyperthyroidism patients received methimazole starting at 30 mg daily, and ophthalmopathy patients received high-dose intravenous methylprednisolone. For training and testing, the roughly 97 patients in the discovery cohort were randomly divided in a 7:3 ratio. TCR V-J signatures able to tell the groups apart were searched for in a discovery cohort of 90 to 100 patients, of whom 40 to 45 had Graves' ophthalmopathy and around 58 had stable Graves' hyperthyroidism. Prospective prediction of ophthalmopathy was tested in an independent validation cohort consisting of some 19 hyperthyroidism patients and approximately 16 patients who later progressed to ophthalmopathy.

Stable Graves' hyperthyroidism was defined as the absence of progression to ophthalmopathy over 18 months of follow-up. The hyperthyroidism patients were between 18 and 65 years old and newly diagnosed, with a disease duration of less than 2 months. Patients with uncontrolled infections, other autoimmune diseases, pregnancy or lactation were excluded. Diagnoses relied on clinical symptoms, serum thyroxine and TRAb, thyroid ultrasound and orbital computed tomography. PBMCs were separated from approximately 9.9 ml of fresh peripheral blood using Ficoll-Paque density gradient centrifugation. Trizol reagent was used to extract total RNA, and RNA quality was then checked on an Agilent 2100 Bioanalyzer. This clonotype was observed many times. Its binding antigen is unknown. Base qualities are not recorded, but no much larger clone differs from it by a single base. TCR beta CDR3 regions were amplified from RNA transcripts. A first-round RT-PCR of the TCR CDR3 used the HTBI primer set with the Qiagen OneStep RT-PCR kit. Libraries were constructed in a second round of multiplex PCR, after which size selection and purification were performed. Paired-end sequencing of the libraries was performed with 100 bp reads on an Illumina HiSeq2000. The published analysis was carried out like this. SOAPnuke was used to process the raw data, with reads discarded if the reads contained adapters or uncalled bases, had a mean Phred below 15, or lacked an exact constant-primer or identifier match. High-quality paired reads were merged with COPE v1.2.5, and unique nucleotide sequences were defined as clonotypes. MiTCR v1.1 was used to align the clonotypes against IMGT TRBV, TRBD and TRBJ reference segments. Analysis was restricted to V-J combinations with a frequency above 0.0001, which covered over 98% of repertoires. A TCS score was defined as the ratio of F50 (clonal expansion) to E x V (chaos), with BLOSUM62-based TCRdist applied between CDR3 peptides within each V-J. Welch's t-statistics and random forest reduced roughly 500 V-J features to fewer than 15, which were used in a naive Bayes classifier (R e1071). Thyroid-blood repertoire similarity was quantified with the Morisita-Horn index. TCRdb cleaned the public reads at Q25 with fastp, built clones with MiXCR and kept in-frame beta chains. Rows are unified per CDR3 protein, each entry keeping the most common DNA and genes. What appears here as the V and J calls and clone size reflects TCRdb's work, not the paper's. Counted in this sample were hundreds of thousands of distinct CDR3 sequences; under 45% of them appeared once. The ten largest clonotypes hold around a third of the sample.

Study-level results and caveats: A model built on a 13 V-J signature distinguished ophthalmopathy from stable hyperthyroidism, reaching around 90% sensitivity and around 81% specificity in cross-validation and 80%/75% in testing. No statistical method was used to fix the sample size in advance, and group allocation was not hidden from the investigators. During validation, the model predicted progression to ophthalmopathy a median of around 7 months ahead of onset, with more than 60% sensitivity and around 72% specificity. Blood samples also contained most of the expanded thyroid clonotypes (frequency above 0.001), which suggests that blood repertoires may reflect thyroid immune responses.

The trim is 3 bases for V and 7 bases for J, with a gap of 15 bases between the germline ends. From the germline V gene (reference sequence), CDR1 is LNHNV and CDR2 is YYDKDF. The CDR3 spans 14 residues, from the cysteine through the phenylalanine. Of all the DNA, just the CDR3 is kept, 42 bases in frame from base 1. The receptor comes from a woman aged 40 to 49 with Graves' hyperthyroidism. The rearrangement joined TRBV15 to TRBJ1-2; TRBD1 could be the D gene, as 6 bases match. The sequencing input was blood. The CDR3 loop reads CATSREDRLSGYTF. The sequence in DNA is TGTGCCACCAGCAGGGAAGACAGGCTCTCTGGCTACACCTTC.